This T cell receptor beta chain was found in a study of blood T cell repertoires in COVID-19. Data came from immunoSEQ multiplex PCR; TCRdb stores just in-frame clones and leaves some out. There are around 430,000 clones in the sample; around nine tenths occur only once, and 10% lies in the top ten. Germline CDR1 SEHNR, CDR2 FQNEAQ (reference sequence). The ends were cut back, 6 bases at V and 3 bases at J, with 21 bases in the middle. There are 17 residues in the CDR3. The receptor was isolated from a woman aged 45-65 years who had recovered from COVID-19. The chain combines TRBV7-9 with TRBJ1-3; D unclear. Sequencing was done on a sample of PBMCs or T cells enriched from blood (not recorded which). The CDR3 DNA follows: TGTGCCAGCAGGTCGTCACGGAGTATTGTATTTGGAAACACCATATATTTT. This encodes CASRSSRSIVFGNTIYF. The complete variable domain, with remaining parts taken from reference TRBV7-9 and TRBJ1-3, reads DTGVSQNPRHKITKRGQNVTFRCDPISEHNRLYWYRQTLGQGPEFLTYFQNEAQLEKSRLLSDRFSAERPKGSFSTLEIQRTEQGDSAMYLCASRSSRSIVFGNTIYFGEGSWLTVV.